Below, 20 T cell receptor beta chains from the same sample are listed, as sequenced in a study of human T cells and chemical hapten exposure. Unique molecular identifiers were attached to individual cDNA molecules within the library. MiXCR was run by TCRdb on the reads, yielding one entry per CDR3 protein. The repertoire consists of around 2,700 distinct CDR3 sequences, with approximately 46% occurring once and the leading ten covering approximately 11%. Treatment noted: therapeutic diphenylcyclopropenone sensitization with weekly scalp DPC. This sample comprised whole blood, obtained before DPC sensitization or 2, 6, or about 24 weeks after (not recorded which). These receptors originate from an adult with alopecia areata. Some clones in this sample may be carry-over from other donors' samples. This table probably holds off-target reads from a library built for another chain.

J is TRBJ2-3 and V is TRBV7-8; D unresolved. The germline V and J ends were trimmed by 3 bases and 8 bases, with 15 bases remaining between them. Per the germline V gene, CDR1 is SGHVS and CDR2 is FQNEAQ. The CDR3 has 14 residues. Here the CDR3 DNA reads TGTGCCAGCAGCTTTGAAGAGGCAATGCGTACGCAGTATTTT. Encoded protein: CASSFEEAMRTQYF.

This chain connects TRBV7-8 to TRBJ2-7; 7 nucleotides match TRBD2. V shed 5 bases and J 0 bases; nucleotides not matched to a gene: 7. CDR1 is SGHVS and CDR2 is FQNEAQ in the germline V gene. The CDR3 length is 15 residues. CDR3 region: CASSQAGMSSYEQYF. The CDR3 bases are TGTGCCAGCAGCCAAGCGGGGATGAGCTCCTACGAGCAGTACTTC.

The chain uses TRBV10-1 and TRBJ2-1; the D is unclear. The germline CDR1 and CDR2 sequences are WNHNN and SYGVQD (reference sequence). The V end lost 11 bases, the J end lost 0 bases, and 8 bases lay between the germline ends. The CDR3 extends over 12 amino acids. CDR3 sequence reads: CAPKVSYNEQFF. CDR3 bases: TGCGCCCCGAAGGTCTCCTACAATGAGCAGTTCTTC.

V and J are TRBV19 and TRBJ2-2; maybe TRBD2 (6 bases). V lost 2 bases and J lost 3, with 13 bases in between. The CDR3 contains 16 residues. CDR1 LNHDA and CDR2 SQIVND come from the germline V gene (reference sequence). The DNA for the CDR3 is TGTGCCAGTAGTATATTGGGCCGCGGGGACACCGGGGAGCTGTTTTTT. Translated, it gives CASSILGRGDTGELFF.

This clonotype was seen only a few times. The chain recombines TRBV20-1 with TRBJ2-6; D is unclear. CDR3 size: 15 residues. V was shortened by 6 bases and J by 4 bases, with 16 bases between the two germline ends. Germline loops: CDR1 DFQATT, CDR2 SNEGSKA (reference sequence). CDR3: CSADLNPAGANVLTF. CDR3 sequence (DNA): TGCAGTGCGGACCTCAACCCGGCGGGGGCCAACGTCCTGACTTTC.

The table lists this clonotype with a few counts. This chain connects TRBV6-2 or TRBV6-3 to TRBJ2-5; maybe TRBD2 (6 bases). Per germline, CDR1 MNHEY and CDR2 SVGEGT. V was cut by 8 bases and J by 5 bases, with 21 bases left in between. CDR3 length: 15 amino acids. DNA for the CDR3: TGTGCCAGCGACACCATACCGGGAGACGGGGAGACCCAGTACTTC. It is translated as CASDTIPGDGETQYF.

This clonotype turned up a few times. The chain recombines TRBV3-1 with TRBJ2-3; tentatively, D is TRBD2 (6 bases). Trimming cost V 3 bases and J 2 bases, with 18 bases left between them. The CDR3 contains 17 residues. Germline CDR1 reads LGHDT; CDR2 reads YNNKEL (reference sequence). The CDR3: CASSHNRGLNPTDTQYF. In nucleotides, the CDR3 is TGTGCCAGCAGCCACAATAGAGGACTAAACCCCACAGATACGCAGTATTTT.

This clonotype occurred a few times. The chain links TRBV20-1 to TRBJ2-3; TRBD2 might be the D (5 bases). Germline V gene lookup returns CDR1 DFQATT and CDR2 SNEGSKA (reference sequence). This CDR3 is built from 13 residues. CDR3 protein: CSKLSESTDTQYF. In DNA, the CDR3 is TGCAGCAAGCTTAGCGAGAGCACAGATACGCAGTATTTT.

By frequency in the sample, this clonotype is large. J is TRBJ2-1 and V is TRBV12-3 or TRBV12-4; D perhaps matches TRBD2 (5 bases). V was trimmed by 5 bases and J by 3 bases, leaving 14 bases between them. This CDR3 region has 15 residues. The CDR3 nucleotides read TGTGCCAGCAGTCCAACTAGTAAGGGCTACAATGAGCAGTTCTTC. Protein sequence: CASSPTSKGYNEQFF.

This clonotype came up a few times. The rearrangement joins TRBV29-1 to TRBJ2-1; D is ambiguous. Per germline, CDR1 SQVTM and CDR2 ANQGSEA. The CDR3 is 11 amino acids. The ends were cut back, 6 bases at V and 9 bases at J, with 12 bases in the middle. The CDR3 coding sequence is TGCAGCGTGGTGGGCGCCCCTGAGCAGTTCTTC. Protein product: CSVVGAPEQFF.

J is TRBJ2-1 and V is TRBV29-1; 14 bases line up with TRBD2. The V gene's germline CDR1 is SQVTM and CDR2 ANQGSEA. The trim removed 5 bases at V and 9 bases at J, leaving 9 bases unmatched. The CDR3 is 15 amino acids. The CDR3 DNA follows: TGCAGCGTTTCTCGGGGACTAGCGGGAGACGTTGAGCAGTTCTTC. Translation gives CSVSRGLAGDVEQFF.

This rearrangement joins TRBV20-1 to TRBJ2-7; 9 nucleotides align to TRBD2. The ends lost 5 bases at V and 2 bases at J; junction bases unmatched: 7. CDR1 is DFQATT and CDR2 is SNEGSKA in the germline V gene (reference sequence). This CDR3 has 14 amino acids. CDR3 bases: TGCAGTGCTGAGGATAGCGGGGGAGCCTACGAGCAGTACTTC. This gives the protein CSAEDSGGAYEQYF.

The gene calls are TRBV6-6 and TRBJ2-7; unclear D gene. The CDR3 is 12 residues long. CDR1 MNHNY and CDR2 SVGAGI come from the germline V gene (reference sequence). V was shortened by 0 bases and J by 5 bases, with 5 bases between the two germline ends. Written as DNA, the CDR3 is TGTGCCAGCAGTTACTCGTCCGACGAGCAGTACTTC. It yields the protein CASSYSSDEQYF.

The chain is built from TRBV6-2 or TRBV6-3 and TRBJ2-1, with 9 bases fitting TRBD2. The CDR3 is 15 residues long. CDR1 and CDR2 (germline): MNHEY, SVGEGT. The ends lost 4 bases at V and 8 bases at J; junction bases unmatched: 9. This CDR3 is CASSFRGLAIDEQFF. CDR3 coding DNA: TGTGCCAGCAGTTTCCGGGGACTAGCTATCGATGAGCAGTTCTTC.

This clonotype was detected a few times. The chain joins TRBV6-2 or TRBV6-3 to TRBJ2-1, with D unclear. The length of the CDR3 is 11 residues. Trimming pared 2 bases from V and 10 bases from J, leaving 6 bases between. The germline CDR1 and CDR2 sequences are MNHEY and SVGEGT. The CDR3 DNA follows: TGTGCCAGCAGTTACGGCCAGGAGCAGTTCTTC. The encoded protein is CASSYGQEQFF.

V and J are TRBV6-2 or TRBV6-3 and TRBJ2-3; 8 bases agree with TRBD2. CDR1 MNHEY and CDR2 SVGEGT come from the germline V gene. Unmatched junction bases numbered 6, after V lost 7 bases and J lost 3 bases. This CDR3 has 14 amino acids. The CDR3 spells CASNPAGATDTQYF. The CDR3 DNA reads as TGTGCCAGCAATCCAGCGGGAGCGACAGATACGCAGTATTTT.

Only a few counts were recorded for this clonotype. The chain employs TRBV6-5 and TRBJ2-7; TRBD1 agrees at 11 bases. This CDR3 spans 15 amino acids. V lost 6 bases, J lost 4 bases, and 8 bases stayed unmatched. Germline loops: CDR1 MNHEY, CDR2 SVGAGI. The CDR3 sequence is CASSSPDRGQYEQYF. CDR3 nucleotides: TGTGCCAGCAGCTCGCCGGACAGGGGGCAATACGAGCAGTACTTC.

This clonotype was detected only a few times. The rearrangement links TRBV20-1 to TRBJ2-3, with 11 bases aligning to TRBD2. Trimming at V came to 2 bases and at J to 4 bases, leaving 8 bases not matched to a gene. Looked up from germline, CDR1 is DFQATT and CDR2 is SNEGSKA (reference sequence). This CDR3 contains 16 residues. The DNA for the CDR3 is TGCAGTGCTAGACACCTACTAGCGGGAGACGCAGATACGCAGTATTTT. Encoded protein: CSARHLLAGDADTQYF.

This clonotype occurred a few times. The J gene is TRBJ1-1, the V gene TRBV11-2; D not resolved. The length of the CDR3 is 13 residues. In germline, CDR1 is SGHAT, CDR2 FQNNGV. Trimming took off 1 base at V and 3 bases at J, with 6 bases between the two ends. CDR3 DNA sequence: TGTGCCAGCAGCTTAGGCCCATACACTGAAGCTTTCTTT. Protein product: CASSLGPYTEAFF.

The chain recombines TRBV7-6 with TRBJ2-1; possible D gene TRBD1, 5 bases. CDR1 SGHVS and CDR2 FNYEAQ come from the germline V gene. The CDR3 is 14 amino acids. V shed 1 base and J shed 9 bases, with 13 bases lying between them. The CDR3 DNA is TGTGCCAGCAGCTTAGGGTCGCAGGGTGGTGAGCAGTTCTTC. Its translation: CASSLGSQGGEQFF.